This T cell receptor (beta chain) was observed in a study of Graves' ophthalmopathy and Graves' hyperthyroidism. Overall study findings and caveats: Detected in blood as well were most expanded thyroid clonotypes with frequency above 0.001.

As regards this clonotype: Its antigen is currently unknown.

Among the exclusions were patients with other autoimmune diseases, uncontrolled infections, pregnancy or lactation. Amplifying from RNA transcripts, the study obtained TCR beta CDR3 regions. HTBI primers were used in a first-round RT-PCR, which preceded a second-round multiplex PCR. Each CDR3 protein is one row after TCRdb ran MiXCR on the multiplex PCR reads. The data contain tens of thousands of distinct CDR3 sequences, around half of them singletons. The specimen was peripheral blood. The source is an adult man with Graves' ophthalmopathy.

The CDR3 sequence: CAIGGITDTQYF. CDR3 bases: TGTGCCATCGGTGGTATCACAGATACGCAGTATTTT. The V gene is TRBV10-3, the J gene TRBJ2-3; D gene unclear. There are 12 residues in the CDR3. The V and J ends lost 8 bases and 2 bases respectively, with 8 bases between them. CDR1 and CDR2 (germline): ENHRY, SYGVKD.